The rows below give T cell receptor beta chains drawn from one sample of a study of cytomegalovirus exposure and HLA in healthy donors. Profiled with immunoSEQ multiplex PCR; TCRdb holds only in-frame clones, not every one. The repertoire holds around 150,000 clones, about 80% seen once, with roughly 9.3% in the top ten. Sample: PBMCs. These receptor sequences come from a man aged 18 to 35 in good health and CMV-seropositive. Both conserved end residues are part of each CDR3. D genes are given only for firm matches. Only some rows state a clone size, as once, few, many or a class for expanded clones.

.,.,TRBV6-4,TRBJ2-3,CASKKAGKWGGRTDTQYF,TGTGCCAGCAAAAAGGCAGGGAAGTGGGGGGGCCGCACAGATACGCAGTATTTT
.,TRBD2,TRBV7-2,TRBJ2-1,CASSFPPRGAYNEQFF,TGTGCCAGCAGCTTTCCTCCGCGGGGGGCCTACAATGAGCAGTTCTTC
.,TRBD1,TRBV7-9,TRBJ1-1,CASSPGTDKAFF,TGTGCCAGCAGCCCCGGGACAGACAAAGCTTTCTTT
once,.,TRBV15,TRBJ1-5,CATSRDGSTSSNQPQHF,TGTGCCACCAGCAGAGATGGTAGCACTAGTAGCAATCAGCCCCAGCATTTT
.,.,TRBV7-2,TRBJ1-1,CASSLSTPMRHTEAFF,TGTGCCAGCAGCTTATCAACGCCAATGCGCCACACTGAAGCTTTCTTT
.,.,TRBV5-1,TRBJ1-1,CASSLDLLGTEAFF,TGCGCCAGCAGCTTGGACCTCCTAGGCACTGAAGCTTTCTTT
.,TRBD1,TRBV19,TRBJ1-5,CASNPGGYSNQPQHF,TGTGCCAGTAATCCAGGGGGTTATAGCAATCAGCCCCAGCATTTT
.,TRBD1,TRBV18,TRBJ1-1,CASSPYLQGAENTEAFF,TGTGCCAGCTCACCTTACTTACAGGGGGCGGAGAACACTGAAGCTTTCTTT
.,.,TRBV2,TRBJ2-1,CASRGGLTYNEQFF,TGTGCCAGCAGGGGAGGCTTAACCTACAATGAGCAGTTCTTC
.,TRBD1,TRBV5-5,TRBJ2-7,CASSWTGEEQYF,TGTGCCAGCAGCTGGACAGGGGAGGAGCAGTACTTC
few,TRBD1,TRBV7-9,TRBJ1-4,CASSLPGGEKLFF,TGTGCCAGCAGCTTGCCAGGGGGCGAAAAACTGTTTTTT
.,.,TRBV9,TRBJ2-5,CASSTGPNQETQYF,TGTGCCAGCAGCACAGGGCCGAACCAAGAGACCCAGTACTTC
.,TRBD1,TRBV6-6,TRBJ1-1,CASSKKTSQGVEAFF,TGTGCCAGCAGTAAAAAGACCTCGCAGGGGGTTGAAGCTTTCTTT
once,.,TRBV6-6,TRBJ2-4,CASSTGSKNIQYF,TGTGCCAGCAGCACCGGTTCCAAAAACATTCAGTACTTC
.,.,TRBV19,TRBJ1-2,CASSIAPRAAGYGYTF,TGTGCCAGTAGTATCGCCCCTCGGGCGGCGGGCTATGGCTACACCTTC
.,.,TRBV15,TRBJ1-4,CATSREQPITLEKLFF,TGTGCCACCAGCAGAGAACAGCCTATCACCCTTGAAAAACTGTTTTTT
.,.,TRBV7-7,TRBJ2-5,CASSLGGWGVQETQYF,TGTGCCAGCAGCTTAGGGGGTTGGGGAGTCCAAGAGACCCAGTACTTC
.,TRBD1,TRBV5-8,TRBJ1-4,CAGELDRGREKLFF,TGTGCCGGCGAACTCGACAGGGGGCGGGAAAAACTGTTTTTT
.,.,TRBV6-5,TRBJ2-3,CASSRRGGGGTQYF,TGTGCCAGCAGCCGAAGGGGGGGCGGAGGTACGCAGTATTTT
.,.,TRBV29-1,TRBJ1-2,CSVEVWEDDYGYTF,TGCAGCGTTGAGGTCTGGGAGGACGACTATGGCTACACCTTC
.,TRBD2,TRBV10-1,TRBJ2-1,CASSATSGSNEQFF,TGCGCCAGCAGTGCAACTAGCGGGAGCAATGAGCAGTTCTTC
.,TRBD1,TRBV29-1,TRBJ2-7,CSGRDRSSYEQYF,TGCAGCGGACGGGACAGGAGCTCCTACGAGCAGTACTTC
.,TRBD1,TRBV29-1,TRBJ1-2,CSVEVKQGFFYGYTF,TGCAGCGTTGAAGTAAAACAGGGGTTTTTCTATGGCTACACCTTC
.,.,TRBV9,TRBJ2-1,CASSVDPGLLRDEQFF,TGTGCCAGCAGCGTAGATCCAGGACTGCTGCGGGATGAGCAGTTCTTC
.,TRBD1,TRBV27,TRBJ2-7,CASSHRGRGGGEQYF,TGTGCCAGCAGTCACAGGGGGCGCGGGGGAGGCGAGCAGTACTTC
.,TRBD1,TRBV7-2,TRBJ2-1,CASSLVGTGEYNEQFF,TGTGCCAGCAGCTTAGTTGGGACAGGGGAATACAATGAGCAGTTCTTC
.,TRBD1,TRBV2,TRBJ1-3,CASSGTGLASSGNTIYF,TGTGCCAGCAGTGGGACAGGACTTGCTAGCTCTGGAAACACCATATATTTT
.,.,TRBV4-3,TRBJ2-3,CASSQVRWTDTDTQYF,TGCGCCAGCAGCCAAGTTCGGTGGACAGACACAGATACGCAGTATTTT
.,.,TRBV5-1,TRBJ2-7,CASSAEPDSEQYF,TGCGCCAGCAGCGCGGAGCCGGACAGTGAGCAGTACTTC
.,.,TRBV11-2,TRBJ2-3,CASSFSPGLTDTQYF,TGTGCCAGCAGCTTTAGTCCAGGGCTGACAGATACGCAGTATTTT
.,.,TRBV15,TRBJ1-1,CATSRGGEGPNTEAFF,TGTGCCACCAGCAGGGGAGGGGAGGGGCCGAACACTGAAGCTTTCTTT
.,TRBD2,TRBV4-2,TRBJ2-1,CASSQEGNRGLGGVSEQFF,TGTGCCAGCAGCCAAGAAGGAAACCGAGGTCTGGGAGGGGTTTCTGAGCAGTTCTTC
once,.,TRBV29-1,TRBJ2-1,CSMAGLPYEQFF,TGCAGCATGGCGGGACTGCCGTATGAGCAGTTCTTC
.,.,TRBV10-3,TRBJ2-7,CAISLSSSYEQYF,TGTGCCATCAGCCTAAGTTCCTCCTACGAGCAGTACTTC
.,.,TRBV4-1,TRBJ2-7,CASSQVQAHSYEQYF,TGCGCCAGCAGCCAAGTGCAGGCTCACTCCTACGAGCAGTACTTC
.,.,TRBV19,TRBJ1-1,CASSMEGPGSLVAFF,TGTGCCAGTAGTATGGAGGGTCCGGGTTCTCTGGTAGCTTTCTTT
.,.,TRBV4-1,TRBJ1-5,CASSQVWRGAGQPQHF,TGCGCCAGCAGCCAAGTTTGGAGGGGCGCGGGACAGCCCCAGCATTTT
once,TRBD1,TRBV2,TRBJ2-6,CATNSGQGNSGTNVLTF,TGTGCCACCAATTCGGGACAGGGGAACTCTGGGACCAACGTCCTGACTTTC
few,.,TRBV5-1,TRBJ2-5,CASSPGTLKETQYF,TGCGCCAGCAGCCCGGGGACTTTAAAAGAGACCCAGTACTTC
.,.,TRBV27,TRBJ2-2,CASSSRQSTGELFF,TGTGCCAGCAGTTCTAGACAGAGTACCGGGGAGCTGTTTTTT
.,.,TRBV27,TRBJ2-7,CASSLAPVGGLYEQYF,TGTGCCAGCAGTTTAGCCCCAGTGGGGGGGCTCTACGAGCAGTACTTC
.,.,TRBV15,TRBJ1-3,CATSGEVLRDTIYF,TGTGCCACCAGCGGGGAGGTACTAAGGGACACCATATATTTT
.,.,TRBV7-8,TRBJ1-3,CASSFERGNTIYF,TGTGCCAGCAGCTTTGAGAGAGGAAACACCATATATTTT
.,.,TRBV9,TRBJ1-1,CASSVEPGTPSEAFF,TGTGCCAGCAGCGTAGAACCCGGGACACCCTCCGAGGCTTTCTTT
.,.,TRBV10-3,TRBJ1-1,CAISESGRAGTEAFF,TGTGCCATCAGTGAGTCGGGCAGGGCGGGAACTGAAGCTTTCTTT
.,TRBD1,TRBV5-1,TRBJ1-2,CASSFGTGHGYTF,TGCGCCAGCAGCTTTGGGACAGGACATGGCTACACCTTC
.,TRBD1,TRBV5-4,TRBJ2-3,CASSYTGVSADTQYF,TGTGCCAGCAGCTATACAGGGGTCTCGGCAGATACGCAGTATTTT
.,.,TRBV5-4,TRBJ2-7,CASSSVGAISYEQYF,TGTGCCAGCAGCTCAGTAGGGGCGATTTCCTACGAGCAGTACTTC
.,.,TRBV2,TRBJ1-1,CASKGGDTEAFF,TGTGCCAGCAAAGGGGGAGACACTGAAGCTTTCTTT
few,.,TRBV7-2,TRBJ2-4,CASSPRLISTKNIQYF,TGTGCCAGCAGCCCCAGATTGATTTCCACCAAAAACATTCAGTACTTC